Listed below are T cell receptor beta chains from one sample, sequenced in a study of T cells after yellow fever vaccination. In TCRdb, the 5' RACE reads were re-called with MiXCR into one record per CDR3 protein. The repertoire holds approximately 6,300 distinct CDR3 sequences, with about 6.3% as singletons. Source: PBMCs, either bulk or a sorted T-cell subset (CD4+, CD8+, memory, or dextramer-sorted; not recorded which), taken roughly 14 days after the first yellow fever vaccination. All receptors come from a man between 18 and 35 years old who received the YFV17D yellow fever vaccine. Each CDR3 is given with its conserved first and last residue. Each record gives: V gene, J gene, clone size, D gene, CDR3 DNA, CDR3 protein. A D gene is named only where the DNA matches it firmly. Expanded clones get a size class; other rows say once, few or many, or leave the size out.

>TRBV10-2|TRBJ2-3|medium-sized|-
TGCGCCAGCACCGCTCTTTTTGGGGGGCAACGGACAGATACGCAGTATTTT
CASTALFGGQRTDTQYF
>TRBV4-2|TRBJ2-3|many|-
TGTGCCAGCAGCCAAGCGCGGAATACGCAGTATTTT
CASSQARNTQYF
>TRBV6-2/TRBV6-3|TRBJ2-4|many|-
TGTGCCAGCAGTTACGGGACCGTCCCAAACATTCAGTACTTC
CASSYGTVPNIQYF
>TRBV7-2|TRBJ1-1|many|-
TGTGCCAGCAGCTTAGGGGCAATAAGGAACACTGAAGCTTTCTTT
CASSLGAIRNTEAFF
>TRBV15|TRBJ1-1|many|-
TGTGCCACCAGCAGAGTGGAGAACTCTGAAGCTTTCTTT
CATSRVENSEAFF
>TRBV12-3/TRBV12-4|TRBJ2-5|medium-sized|TRBD2
TGTGCCAGCACCTTAGCGGGGGGAAAAGAGACCCAGTACTTC
CASTLAGGKETQYF
>TRBV4-1|TRBJ1-6|many|TRBD1
TGCGCCAGCAGCCAAGCAGGACTCCGGGACAGATATTCACCCCTCCACTTT
CASSQAGLRDRYSPLHF
>TRBV7-2|TRBJ1-6|many|TRBD1
TGTGCCAGCAGCTTTAACCCGACAGGGAATAATTCACCCCTCCACTTT
CASSFNPTGNNSPLHF
>TRBV5-4|TRBJ2-1|-|-
TGTGCCAGCAGCTCACTAGGCACCTCCTACAATGAGCAGTTCTTC
CASSSLGTSYNEQFF
>TRBV6-2/TRBV6-3|TRBJ2-3|-|-
TGTGCCAGCAGTTACAGAGTTATAGATACGCAGTATTTT
CASSYRVIDTQYF
>TRBV5-1|TRBJ2-1|many|-
TGCGCCAGCAGCTTGCGACAGCCAGTTAATGAGCAGTTCTTC
CASSLRQPVNEQFF
>TRBV3-1|TRBJ2-7|many|TRBD2
TGTGCCAGCAGCCAAGACTCTGCGGGGGTTGGTGCCTACGAGCAGTACTTC
CASSQDSAGVGAYEQYF
>TRBV6-5|TRBJ1-1|many|-
TGTGCCTCCTGGGGGTTTCAGAACACTGAAGCTTTCTTT
CASWGFQNTEAFF
>TRBV10-3|TRBJ1-1|many|-
TGTGCCACCCTAGGGGTCCAGCCGAACACTGAAGCTTTCTTT
CATLGVQPNTEAFF
>TRBV19|TRBJ1-3|many|-
TGTGCCAGTAGCCCTTATTTGGGTGACGGAAACACCATATATTTT
CASSPYLGDGNTIYF
>TRBV7-6|TRBJ2-2|many|-
TGTGCCAGCAGCGAGTGGCAGGGGGGCACCGGGGAGCTGTTTTTT
CASSEWQGGTGELFF
>TRBV4-3|TRBJ1-2|many|-
TGCGCCAGCAGCCAAGAGGTGACGGTAACTTCCTATGGCTACACCTTC
CASSQEVTVTSYGYTF
>TRBV7-2|TRBJ2-5|many|TRBD1
TGTGCCAGCAGCCGTGGACAGGGACGAGAGACCCAGTACTTC
CASSRGQGRETQYF
>TRBV12-3/TRBV12-4|TRBJ1-5|-|TRBD1
TGTGCCTTCAGTTCAAGGGACAGGGGGGTAGGTTATAGCAATCAGCCCCAGCATTTT
CAFSSRDRGVGYSNQPQHF
>TRBV18|TRBJ2-5|many|TRBD2
TGTGCCAGCTCACCACCGCCTAGGCTAGCGGGGACGGTGGAGACCCAGTACTTC
CASSPPPRLAGTVETQYF
>TRBV7-2|TRBJ2-7|many|TRBD1
TGTGCCAGCAACCGAAGAACGGGACAGGGGGCCTACGAGCAGTACTTC
CASNRRTGQGAYEQYF
>TRBV5-1|TRBJ1-6|many|TRBD1
TGCGCCAGCAGCCAGGACAGGGGCTCACCCCTCCACTTT
CASSQDRGSPLHF
>TRBV5-6|TRBJ2-5|few|-
TGTGCCAGCAGCTTGGCCAGGGCATCACGGTCGGGTGGAGAGACCCAGTACTTC
CASSLARASRSGGETQYF
>TRBV6-5|TRBJ2-3|many|-
TGTGCCAGCAGTTACATCCCCCAGGCGCTCACAGATACGCAGTATTTT
CASSYIPQALTDTQYF
>TRBV6-2/TRBV6-3|TRBJ2-4|many|-
TGTGCCAGCAGTTTAGGGGGTGCCCCTAAAAACATTCAGTACTTC
CASSLGGAPKNIQYF
>TRBV7-3|TRBJ2-1|many|TRBD1
TGTGCCAGCAGCTTGGGGAGGACAGGGCTGAATGAGCAGTTCTTC
CASSLGRTGLNEQFF
>TRBV5-1|TRBJ2-1|many|-
TGCGCCAGCAGCTTCGGAGGATACTATGAGCAGTTCTTC
CASSFGGYYEQFF
>TRBV7-2|TRBJ2-3|medium-sized|TRBD2
TGTGCCAGCAGCTTACGGCCAGCGGGGGGCCTGGATACGCAGTATTTT
CASSLRPAGGLDTQYF
>TRBV7-3|TRBJ1-1|many|-
TGTGCCAGCAGCTTGCGGGGGAACACTGAAGCTTTCTTT
CASSLRGNTEAFF
>TRBV6-2/TRBV6-3|TRBJ2-7|many|-
TGTGCCAGCAGGAGGGGCTACGAGCAGTACTTC
CASRRGYEQYF
>TRBV12-3/TRBV12-4|TRBJ1-5|many|TRBD1
TGTGCCAGCAGTCCGGGACAGACGCTAGGAAGGCAGCCCCAGCATTTT
CASSPGQTLGRQPQHF
>TRBV29-1|TRBJ2-2|many|TRBD2
TGCAGCGTTGTTGGGCTAGCGGGGGCCGGGGAGCTGTTTTTT
CSVVGLAGAGELFF
>TRBV7-9|TRBJ1-2|many|TRBD1
TGTGCCAGCAGCCCGGACAGGGCGGGCTACACCTTC
CASSPDRAGYTF
>TRBV19|TRBJ1-2|many|-
TGTGCCACCAGGGGACCAAACTATGGCTACACCTTC
CATRGPNYGYTF
>TRBV20-1|TRBJ1-4|many|-
TGCAGTGCCCCCGAGGCAGGACGTTCAACTAATGAAAAACTGTTTTTT
CSAPEAGRSTNEKLFF
>TRBV5-4|TRBJ2-2|many|-
TGTGCCAGCAGCTTCCGGGGCTTGAACACCGGGGAGCTGTTTTTT
CASSFRGLNTGELFF
>TRBV12-3/TRBV12-4|TRBJ2-6|many|-
TGTGCCAGCAGCTGGGTCCTCGGCGGGGCCAACGTCCTGACTTTC
CASSWVLGGANVLTF
>TRBV7-9|TRBJ1-1|many|-
TGTGCCAGCAGCTTAGACCGGGGAGGAAACACTGAAGCTTTCTTT
CASSLDRGGNTEAFF
>TRBV5-4|TRBJ2-3|many|-
TGTGCCAGCAGCTTAAGTTCAGGGATCACCCCTCCCCAGTATTTT
CASSLSSGITPPQYF